This T cell receptor beta chain was recovered during a study of T cells after yellow fever vaccination. Study-wide context: The SMART-Seq v4 Ultra Low Input method served to prepare the low-cell-number fractions. Regarding the study as a whole: One caveat is that FACS-sorted repertoires could contain abundant clonotypes contaminating from the bulk population.

The CDR3 sequence is 12 residues long. Germline V CDR1 and CDR2: SGHRS, YFSETQ. TCRdb re-called the 5' RACE reads through MiXCR, storing one row per CDR3 protein. Of about 73,000 distinct CDR3 sequences listed, approximately 8% are singletons. As for this clonotype: Its antigen remains unknown. An end of the junction does not agree with germline; a read error may underlie this.

The chain combines TRBV5-1 with TRBJ2-2; D is uncertain. This TCR derives from a young man who received the YFV17D yellow fever vaccine. The specimen was CD8+ T cells sorted from PBMCs, collected on the day of the yellow fever booster vaccination. This CDR3 reads CANSPEGGELFF. CDR3 nucleotides: TGCGCCAACAGCCCGGAAGGCGGGGAGCTGTTTTTT.